This T cell receptor (beta chain) derives from a study of cytomegalovirus exposure and HLA in healthy donors. Findings of the study overall: Researchers reported from a later analysis that most CMV-associated TCR beta chains appeared HLA-restricted. TCR beta chain V- and J-gene trimming was linked, in a later analysis, to a missense variant in DCLRE1C. Later work associated roughly 15,000 TCR beta sequences with HLA alleles at 0.05 false discovery rate. What TCR beta sequences reportedly achieved was accurate prediction of HLA-A and HLA-B alleles in most subjects.

In the PCR, 60 Vbeta and 13 Jbeta primers were used. Repertoires were generated with immunoSEQ multiplex PCR, while TCRdb's copy carries only in-frame clones and drops some. The sample includes roughly 170,000 clones, around 80% seen only once; the top ten take about 5%. Per the germline V gene, CDR1 is LNHDA and CDR2 is SQIVND (reference sequence). This CDR3 has 17 amino acids. V lost 10 bases and J lost 5, with 26 bases in between. Turning to this clone: Antigen specificity is unknown.

Sequencing was performed on PBMCs. The rearrangement uses TRBV19 and TRBJ2-2; D might be TRBD2 (6 bases). The clonotype originates from a woman aged 45-59 years in good health and CMV-seropositive. The CDR3: CATRESGRQARTGELFF. The CDR3 nucleotides read TGTGCCACTAGAGAGTCAGGGAGGCAGGCCCGAACCGGGGAGCTGTTTTTT.